The subject of this entry is one T cell receptor beta chain. Compared with germline, one end of the junction differs, possibly owing to a read error. This entry comes from a study of blood T cell repertoires in COVID-19. Across the whole study: Spain, Italy and the United States supplied samples that represented acute and convalescent COVID-19. In each case, the material was cDNA or gDNA derived from T cells, B-cell-depleted T cells, or PBMCs.

The CDR3 has 16 amino acids. Germline assignment: CDR1 SGHRS and CDR2 YFSETQ. Original processing methods: Reference gene primer amplification yielded estimated nucleated cell counts. Here immunoSEQ multiplex PCR was the method, and the copy in TCRdb shows in-frame clones only, minus some. V, J and clone size are taken as reported in that table, and D and trimming were inferred from the DNA itself. Among over 120,000 clones, 84% were seen once, and the ten largest hold 40% to 55%. The sequence was collected from a human donor in a cohort sampled during active COVID-19. The V gene is TRBV5-1, the J gene TRBJ2-3, with D uncertain. Sequencing was done on a sample of peripheral blood. Here the CDR3 reads CASSSTYTQMSDAQYF. As DNA, the CDR3 is TGCGCCAGCAGCTCCACCTACACACAGATGTCAGATGCGCAGTATTTT.